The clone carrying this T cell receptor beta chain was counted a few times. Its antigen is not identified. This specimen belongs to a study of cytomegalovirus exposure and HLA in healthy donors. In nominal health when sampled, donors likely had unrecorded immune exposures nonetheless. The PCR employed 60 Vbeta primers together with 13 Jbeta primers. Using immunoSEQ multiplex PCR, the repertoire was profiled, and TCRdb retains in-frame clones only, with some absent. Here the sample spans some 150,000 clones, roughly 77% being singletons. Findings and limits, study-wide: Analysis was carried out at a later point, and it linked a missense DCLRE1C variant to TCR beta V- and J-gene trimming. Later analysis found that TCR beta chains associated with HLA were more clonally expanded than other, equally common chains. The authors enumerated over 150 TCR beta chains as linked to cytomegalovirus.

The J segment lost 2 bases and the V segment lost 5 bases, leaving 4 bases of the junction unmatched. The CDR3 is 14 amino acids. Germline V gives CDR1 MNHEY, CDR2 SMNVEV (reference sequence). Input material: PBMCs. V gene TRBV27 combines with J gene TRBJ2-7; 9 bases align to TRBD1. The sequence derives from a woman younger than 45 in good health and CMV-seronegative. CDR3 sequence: CASSKGQGTYEQYF. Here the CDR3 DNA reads TGTGCCAGCAGTAAGGGACAGGGTACCTACGAGCAGTACTTC.